Below, 6 T cell receptor beta chains from the same sample are listed, as sequenced in a study of human T cells and chemical hapten exposure. TCRdb passed the RACE reads through MiXCR, listing each CDR3 protein once. The sample has about 96,000 distinct CDR3 sequences; 9.3% are singletons. Time point denoted: patch test 2, 6 weeks after DPC sensitization. Treatment: therapeutic diphenylcyclopropenone sensitization with weekly scalp DPC. The specimen was whole blood, collected in connection with sensitization to the hapten diphenylcyclopropenone (DPC). The receptors were gathered from a woman between 40 and 55 years old with alopecia areata. Some clones in this sample may be carry-over from other donors' samples.

This clonotype was observed a few times. The V gene is TRBV11-1, the J gene TRBJ2-5; D perhaps matches TRBD2 (5 bases). V shed 3 bases and J shed 5 bases, with 16 bases lying between them. The CDR3 extends over 15 amino acids. Germline CDR1 and CDR2: SGHAT and FQDESV (reference sequence). CDR3 bases: TGTGCCAGCAGCTTTGGTTCGGGGTTCAGGGAGACCCAGTACTTC. It translates to CASSFGSGFRETQYF.

This clonotype occurred a few times. This rearrangement joins TRBV4-2 to TRBJ2-1, with D perhaps TRBD2 (5 bases). Germline V gene lookup returns CDR1 LGHNA and CDR2 YNFKEQ. Trimming pared 1 base from V and 5 bases from J, leaving 15 bases between. CDR3 length equals 16 residues. CDR3: CASSQVPQRTNNEQFF. The CDR3 coding sequence is TGTGCCAGCAGCCAAGTTCCGCAGCGGACCAACAATGAGCAGTTCTTC.

In its sample, this clonotype was seen many times. This sequence joins TRBV12-3 or TRBV12-4 and TRBJ2-5; D possibly corresponds to TRBD2 (5 bases). The CDR3 has 16 residues. The V end lost 0 bases, the J end lost 1 base, and 12 bases lay between the germline ends. The CDR3 loop is CASSLARTAAQETQYF. The CDR3, as DNA: TGTGCCAGCAGTTTAGCCCGAACAGCGGCCCAAGAGACCCAGTACTTC.

The V call is TRBV5-5, the J call TRBJ2-1; 7 positions agree with TRBD1. The CDR3 runs to 15 residues. CDR1 is SGHKS and CDR2 is YYEKEE in the germline V gene (reference sequence). V was pared by 4 bases and J by 3 bases, with 7 bases of the junction left unmatched. CDR3 DNA sequence: TGTGCCAGCAGCCATCAACGGGACAGCTACAATGAGCAGTTCTTC. This sequence encodes CASSHQRDSYNEQFF.

There are a few counts of this clonotype. J is TRBJ2-1 and V is TRBV27; D might be TRBD1 or TRBD2, each matching 6 bases. From germline, CDR1 is MNHEY and CDR2 SMNVEV (reference sequence). Trimming left V 10 bases short and J 0 bases short, with 16 bases between. The CDR3 consists of 15 residues. The CDR3 nucleotides read TGTGCCACCCGAGGGGGGATGAGCTCCTACAATGAGCAGTTCTTC. This sequence encodes CATRGGMSSYNEQFF.

The rearrangement joins TRBV29-1 to TRBJ2-7; TRBD1 is a possible D gene (5 bases). Germline V lookup: CDR1 SQVTM, CDR2 ANQGSEA. This CDR3 is 12 amino acids long. V was shortened by 3 bases and J by 2 bases, with 8 bases between the two germline ends. The CDR3 here is CSVDAGTYEQYF. CDR3 DNA sequence: TGCAGCGTTGACGCAGGGACCTACGAGCAGTACTTC.